This T cell receptor beta chain comes out of a study of shared clonotypes between healthy human individuals (dated by TCRdb to the early 2020s). Regarding the study in general: A couple of women and a few men aged 18 to 49 years were included in the cohort. The study deeply sequenced blood TCR repertoires of several healthy adults to estimate repertoire size and the extent of clonotype sharing between individuals. Libraries were prepared and TCR repertoires were sequenced by different laboratories using diverse techniques, in order to increase sequencing depth and limit assay-specific biases. Leukapheresis yielded between about 0.85 and 10 billion PBMCs per donor. General study outcomes and caveats: Based on pairwise subsampling, the degree of clonotype sharing among donors was expected to be affected by sequencing depth. Sampling was restricted to blood, and TCR repertoires in tissues likely differ from the TCR repertoires found in blood. The small number of donors limited the genetic and exposure-history diversity represented.

This clone turned up a few times. Its specific antigen is unknown. No clone much larger than this one lies a single base away; base qualities are absent. Relative to germline, V is 4 bases shorter and J is 6 bases shorter, with 11 bases between their ends. Via the germline V gene, CDR1 is SGHTS and CDR2 YDEGEE. Inclusive of the bounding cysteine and phenylalanine, the CDR3 is 13 residues long. CDR3 DNA is the only sequence kept; it has 39 bases, read in frame from the first base. Using the deep immunoSEQ assay, multiplex PCR amplified TCR CDR3 regions from genomic DNA. Extracted genomic DNA from each cell subset was distributed evenly across all wells of several immunoSEQ 96-well plates, and each plate was treated as a replicate. For unsorted PBMC, roughly 0.3 ug genomic DNA, equal to 30,000 or so T cell genomes, was loaded into each replicate PCR. Ten immunoSEQ deep assay plates were used to sequence unsorted PBMC genomic DNA. The purified libraries were quantified using a Qubit 3.0 fluorometer, sized with a Bioanalyzer 2100, and then quantified again using the KAPA Library Quantification kit. A separate single-read 150-cycle Illumina NextSeq 550 flow cell was used to sequence each immunoSEQ 96-well plate. The published analysis was carried out like this. The immunoSEQ output contained only junctional sequences without quality scores, so filtering could not match that applied to full-length reads. To assign V/J genes and CDR3, sequences were annotated against IMGT germline references using PyIR, a Python wrapper for IgBLAST v1.9. Any read was removed if the V/J assignment was weak (E-value above 1e-6), the CDR3 was missing, or the read contained stop codons, out-of-frame junctions, or ambiguous translated residues. V3J clonotypes were defined by identical inferred V gene, J gene, and CDR3 amino acid sequence. Percentage overlap between repertoires was computed as shared unique clonotypes divided by the size of the smaller repertoire. Three approaches were used to assess repertoire richness: RTK rarefaction, the Chao1 estimator, and Recon v2.1 estimates of unobserved clonotypes. TCRdb re-hosts the immuneACCESS table, in-frame sequences only. Its copies lack some clones; in the studies checked, an unresolved V gene accounts for under half of them, and the cause for the rest is not known. The V and J calls and the clone size are those of that table, but D and trimming were determined from the DNA. For this sample there are a few hundred thousand clones; about 80% appear just once. More than 10% of the sample comes from the top ten.

Donors were healthy HIV-negative adults with no recently reported acute infections or vaccinations. Every donor was a Caucasian adult residing in Nashville, Tennessee, USA. For unsorted samples, some 100 million PBMCs were counted, and genomic DNA was extracted using the QIAamp DNA Blood Mini kit. Blood was obtained by leukapheresis, after which PBMCs were separated by Ficoll-Histopaque density gradient centrifugation and cryopreserved in liquid nitrogen vapor phase. The receptor was isolated from a woman aged 40-49 years in good health. Some clones in this sample may be carry-over from other donors' samples. The rearrangement combines TRBV5-8 with TRBJ1-5, with no confidently assigned D gene. Sequenced: PBMCs. In nucleotides, the sequence is TGTGCCAGCAGCCGTGACGTGGGTCAGCCCCAGCATTTT. It translates to CASSRDVGQPQHF.